These T cell receptor beta chains were read from a single sample in a study of control samples from healthy donors and cancer patients. Using immunoSEQ multiplex PCR, the repertoire was profiled, and TCRdb retains in-frame clones only, with some absent. The data show around 100,000 clones, with almost 90% seen just once and 13% to 15% held by the top ten. Material for sequencing was blood. The receptors come from a man in his thirties or forties in good health. Each CDR3 is given with its conserved first and last residue. The D gene is left open where the match is weak. Expanded clones are given a class, and other clones once, few, many or no size at all.

TRBV3-1/TRBV3-2	-	-	TRBJ2-1	CASSQDLGVREQFF	TGTGCCAGCAGCCAAGATTTAGGTGTGCGTGAGCAGTTCTTC
TRBV12-3/TRBV12-4	-	-	TRBJ1-1	CASSFLNTEAFF	TGTGCCAGCAGTTTTCTGAACACTGAAGCTTTCTTT
TRBV6-5	-	-	TRBJ2-6	CASSYSVSSGANVLTF	TGTGCCAGCAGTTACTCGGTGAGCTCTGGGGCCAACGTCCTGACTTTC
TRBV7-2	-	-	TRBJ2-5	CASSLGSSVETQYF	TGTGCCAGCAGCTTAGGGTCTAGTGTAGAGACCCAGTACTTC
TRBV6-5	TRBD1	-	TRBJ1-1	CASRQRQGWGTEAFF	TGTGCCAGCAGACAAAGACAGGGATGGGGCACTGAAGCTTTCTTT
TRBV30	-	-	TRBJ2-5	CAWSAGEETQYF	TGTGCCTGGAGTGCAGGGGAAGAGACCCAGTACTTC
TRBV7-8	TRBD1	-	TRBJ1-2	CASSPGTASNYGYTF	TGTGCCAGCAGCCCCGGGACAGCTTCTAACTATGGCTACACCTTC
TRBV9	-	-	TRBJ2-1	CASTTDGGGTVNEQFF	TGTGCCAGCACCACCGATGGAGGGGGTACGGTAAATGAGCAGTTCTTC
TRBV9	-	once	TRBJ1-2	CASSATGTYGYTF	TGTGCCAGCAGCGCAACCGGGACCTATGGCTACACCTTC
TRBV15	TRBD1	-	TRBJ2-1	CATSGLGQGRDEQFF	TGTGCCACCAGCGGACTCGGACAGGGTCGTGATGAGCAGTTCTTC
TRBV5-4	-	-	TRBJ2-5	CASNLLGNLQETQYF	TGTGCCAGCAACTTGCTGGGGAACCTCCAAGAGACCCAGTACTTC
TRBV27	-	-	TRBJ2-3	CASSQIWGSDTDTQYF	TGTGCCAGCAGCCAAATCTGGGGTTCTGACACAGATACGCAGTATTTT
TRBV21-1	-	-	TRBJ1-2	CASSKEGGGMVYGYTF	TGTGCCAGCAGCAAAGAGGGAGGGGGGATGGTCTATGGCTACACCTTC
TRBV4-2	TRBD2	-	TRBJ2-7	CASSQGGTTAYEQYF	TGTGCCAGCAGCCAAGGGGGGACTACCGCCTACGAGCAGTACTTC
TRBV7-6	-	-	TRBJ2-6	CASSQAYGGSIPGANVLTF	TGTGCCAGCAGCCAGGCCTATGGGGGTAGTATCCCTGGGGCCAACGTCCTGACTTTC
TRBV5-6	-	-	TRBJ1-2	CASSPWSGYGYTF	TGTGCCAGCAGCCCATGGTCTGGGTATGGCTACACCTTC
TRBV9	-	-	TRBJ1-4	CASSVHSGQSEKLFF	TGTGCCAGCAGCGTACACTCGGGGCAAAGTGAAAAACTGTTTTTT
TRBV9	-	-	TRBJ1-4	CASSVGTSTNEKLFF	TGTGCCAGCAGCGTAGGGACTTCAACTAATGAAAAACTGTTTTTT
TRBV7-3	TRBD2	once	TRBJ2-7	CASSPRLAGVYEQYF	TGTGCCAGCAGCCCAAGACTAGCGGGAGTCTACGAGCAATACTTC
TRBV6-2/TRBV6-3	-	-	TRBJ2-3	CASSSAGTTDTQYF	TGTGCCAGCAGCTCAGCTGGGACGACAGATACGCAGTATTTT
TRBV4-1	TRBD1	-	TRBJ2-5	CASSLSWDSQETQYF	TGCGCCAGCAGCCTTTCGTGGGACAGTCAAGAGACCCAGTACTTC
TRBV4-2	TRBD2	-	TRBJ2-3	CASSQTGSGSEDTQYF	TGTGCCAGCAGCCAAACGGGTAGCGGGAGCGAAGATACGCAGTATTTT
TRBV15	-	-	TRBJ2-7	CATSRDPGNEQYF	TGTGCCACCAGCAGAGATCCAGGGAACGAGCAGTACTTC
TRBV6-1	-	-	TRBJ2-7	CASSEALRRRDYEQYF	TGTGCCAGCAGTGAAGCGCTTCGGAGACGAGACTACGAGCAGTACTTC
TRBV19	-	-	TRBJ1-5	CASRSIAYSNQPQHF	TGTGCCAGTAGATCGATCGCATATAGCAATCAGCCCCAGCATTTT
TRBV21-1	-	-	TRBJ1-5	CASNKGGEGQPQHF	TGTGCCAGCAACAAGGGTGGGGAGGGTCAGCCCCAGCATTTT
TRBV7-2	-	once	TRBJ2-3	CASSNVAGLAADTQYF	TGTGCCAGCAGCAACGTGGCCGGGCTAGCCGCGGATACGCAGTATTTT
TRBV4-1	-	-	TRBJ2-3	CASSQENGRGADTQYF	TGCGCCAGCAGCCAAGAAAACGGGAGAGGAGCAGATACGCAGTATTTT
TRBV30	-	-	TRBJ1-5	CAWSEDSNQPQHF	TGTGCCTGGAGTGAGGACAGTAATCAGCCCCAGCATTTT
TRBV29-1	-	-	TRBJ2-3	CSVALVRKSTDTQYF	TGCAGCGTTGCTCTGGTCCGAAAGAGCACAGATACGCAGTATTTT
TRBV15	-	-	TRBJ2-1	CATSRKQGYNEQFF	TGTGCCACCAGCAGGAAACAGGGCTACAATGAGCAGTTCTTC
TRBV6-5	TRBD1	few	TRBJ1-5	CASSPDRGNHPQHF	TGTGCCAGCAGTCCCGACAGGGGGAACCATCCCCAGCATTTT
TRBV3-1/TRBV3-2	-	once	TRBJ2-5	CASSRDRGTQETQYF	TGTGCCAGCAGCCGAGACCGGGGGACCCAAGAGACCCAGTACTTC
TRBV12-5	TRBD1	-	TRBJ1-5	CATRDRVVGQPQHF	TGTGCTACTCGGGACAGGGTTGTCGGTCAGCCCCAGCATTTT
TRBV19	TRBD1	-	TRBJ1-6	CASSTRDSENSPLHF	TGTGCCAGTAGTACCCGGGACAGCGAAAATTCACCCCTCCACTTT
TRBV7-2	TRBD1	-	TRBJ1-1	CASSLMTGRVNTEAFF	TGTGCCAGCAGCTTAATGACAGGGAGGGTTAACACTGAAGCTTTCTTT
TRBV6-5	TRBD2	-	TRBJ2-7	CASRGTSGFYEQYF	TGTGCCAGCAGAGGGACTAGCGGGTTCTACGAGCAGTACTTC
TRBV2	TRBD1	-	TRBJ1-2	CASSAGMGQGAHGYTF	TGTGCCAGCAGTGCAGGAATGGGACAGGGGGCGCATGGCTACACCTTC
TRBV7-3	-	-	TRBJ2-2	CASSRAGQGAAGGTGELFF	TGTGCCAGCAGCCGAGCTGGACAGGGAGCAGCGGGAGGCACCGGGGAGCTGTTTTTT
TRBV5-4	TRBD1	-	TRBJ1-2	CASSRRTGEVYGYTF	TGTGCCAGCAGCCGCCGGACAGGGGAGGTCTATGGCTACACCTTC
TRBV6-1	-	-	TRBJ2-2	CASSEDRVANTGELFF	TGTGCCAGCAGTGAAGATCGCGTAGCGAACACCGGGGAGCTGTTTTTT
TRBV29-1	-	-	TRBJ2-2	CSAALGSGTGELFF	TGCAGCGCAGCCCTGGGTTCGGGGACCGGGGAGCTGTTTTTT